This T cell receptor (beta chain) was sequenced for a study of cytomegalovirus exposure and HLA in healthy donors. Unmatched junction bases numbered 9, after V lost 3 bases and J lost 5 bases. CDR3 length equals 15 residues. Germline V lookup: CDR1 KGHSH, CDR2 LQKENI. 13 Jbeta primers and 60 Vbeta primers were used for the PCR. The protocol was immunoSEQ multiplex PCR, while the TCRdb copy is restricted to in-frame clones and leaves out a portion. In the table there are approximately 110,000 clones, roughly 85% of which are singletons. This sequence was found in a woman aged 40 to 50 in good health and CMV-seronegative. The sequenced sample consisted of PBMCs. The chain has TRBV18 and TRBJ2-5, with TRBD1 matching over 7 bases. The CDR3 spells CASSPLQGSGETQYF. CDR3 in DNA: TGTGCCAGCTCACCCCTACAGGGGTCCGGGGAGACCCAGTACTTC. The whole variable domain, remainder taken from reference TRBV18 and TRBJ2-5, is NAGVMQNPRHLVRRRGQEARLRCSPMKGHSHVYWYRQLPEEGLKFMVYLQKENIIDESGMPKERFSAEFPKEGPSILRIQQVVRGDSAAYFCASSPLQGSGETQYFGPGTRLLVL.